These T cell receptor beta chains were read from a single sample in a study of T-cell memory formation after mild COVID-19. One entry per CDR3 protein, called by TCRdb with MiXCR from the 5' RACE reads. The sample carries 350,000 to 500,000 distinct CDR3 sequences, around a quarter recorded once. The source material was PBMCs or a T cell subset sorted from them (not recorded which). The receptors derive from an adult woman who had mild COVID-19 (a few samples of this study predate the infection). Cell type and time point are not known. Each CDR3 is given with its conserved first and last residue. D genes are given only for firm matches. Clone sizes are given selectively: once, few, many, or a class where the clone is expanded.

few,16,TRBJ2-3,TRBV7-9,TRBD1,TGTGCCAGCAGCTCTCGACAGGGGGCGGTCGCAGATACGCAGTATTTT,CASSSRQGAVADTQYF
-,14,TRBJ1-1,TRBV7-3,-,TGTGCCAGCAGCCCGCAAGACAGTGGCACTGAAGCTTTCTTT,CASSPQDSGTEAFF
-,13,TRBJ1-1,TRBV2,TRBD1,TGTGCCAGCAGGGACAGGGGGACCACTGAAGCTTTCTTT,CASRDRGTTEAFF
-,14,TRBJ2-5,TRBV7-9,TRBD2,TGTGCCAGCAGCTGGGGGACTAGCCAAGAGACCCAGTACTTC,CASSWGTSQETQYF
-,14,TRBJ1-1,TRBV6-6,-,TGTGCCAGCAACGCCGACAGGTGGGACACTGAAGCTTTCTTT,CASNADRWDTEAFF
-,16,TRBJ2-7,TRBV7-2,TRBD2,TGTGCCAGCAGCCTGGGACTAGCGGGGCTGACCTACGAGCAGTACTTC,CASSLGLAGLTYEQYF
-,14,TRBJ2-2,TRBV12-3/TRBV12-4,TRBD2,TGTGCCAGCCGGCGCGGGAGGGAAGCCGGGGAGCTGTTTTTT,CASRRGREAGELFF
-,18,TRBJ2-6,TRBV3-1,-,TGTGCCAGCAGCCAAGAGGCCAAGGCGGTCTCTGGGGCCAACGTCCTGACTTTC,CASSQEAKAVSGANVLTF
-,15,TRBJ2-7,TRBV5-1,TRBD1,TGCGCCAGCAGCGAGGGGGACAGGGAACATATGGAGCAGTACTTC,CASSEGDREHMEQYF
many,15,TRBJ2-1,TRBV5-4,-,TGTGCCAGCAGCCCCCGTGGGGGCTGGAGCAATGAGCAGTTCTTC,CASSPRGGWSNEQFF
many,18,TRBJ2-1,TRBV20-1,TRBD2,TGCAGTGCTAGAGATACCGCTAGCGGGGGGGCCGATTGGTATGAGCAGTTCTTC,CSARDTASGGADWYEQFF
-,15,TRBJ2-7,TRBV27,-,TGTGCCAGCAGTCCCATCCCCGGAAAGGGGTACGAGCAGTACTTC,CASSPIPGKGYEQYF
-,14,TRBJ1-3,TRBV7-2,-,TGTGCCAGCAGCTCCCAGGGGTACGGAAACACCATATATTTT,CASSSQGYGNTIYF
-,16,TRBJ2-1,TRBV5-6,-,TGTGCCAGCAGCTTGGGAGGCCGGAACTCCTACAATGAGCAGTTCTTC,CASSLGGRNSYNEQFF
few,13,TRBJ2-7,TRBV7-9,-,TGTGCCAGCAGCTCCGATCTAGTCCACGAGCAGTACTTC,CASSSDLVHEQYF
few,15,TRBJ2-1,TRBV5-1,TRBD2,TGCGCCAGCAGCGGCCCGCGGGGGTTGGACAATGAGCAGTTCTTC,CASSGPRGLDNEQFF
many,14,TRBJ2-3,TRBV7-9,TRBD2,TGTGCCAGCAGCGGCGGGAGATTTTCAGATACGCAGTATTTT,CASSGGRFSDTQYF
-,13,TRBJ1-1,TRBV6-5,-,TGTGCCAGCAGCTGGGGGGGGAGCACTGAAGCTTTCTTT,CASSWGGSTEAFF
few,17,TRBJ2-3,TRBV25-1,-,TGTGCCAGCAGTGAAATTATTGCGGGGCCCGGCACAGATACGCAGTATTTT,CASSEIIAGPGTDTQYF
once,13,TRBJ1-5,TRBV6-1,-,TGTGCCAGCAGAATTATCTATGATCAGCCCCAGCATTTT,CASRIIYDQPQHF
few,15,TRBJ2-7,TRBV20-1,-,TGCAGTGCTAGAGATATGGCAGGGGTAGCCTACGAGCAGTACTTC,CSARDMAGVAYEQYF
-,15,TRBJ2-1,TRBV18,-,TGTGCCAGCTCACCACCCCCAGGGACGGGGAATGAGCAGTTCTTC,CASSPPPGTGNEQFF
few,16,TRBJ2-1,TRBV5-1,TRBD2,TGCGCCAGCAGCTTGTACGGCGGGAGGGAGTACAATGAGCAGTTCTTC,CASSLYGGREYNEQFF
few,15,TRBJ2-1,TRBV4-1,-,TGCGCCAGCAGCCAAGATGGCGGGACCTACAATGAGCAGTTCTTC,CASSQDGGTYNEQFF
few,14,TRBJ2-5,TRBV7-9,TRBD1,TGTGCCAGCAGCTTCGGGGACAGATCAGAGACCCAGTACTTC,CASSFGDRSETQYF
-,15,TRBJ1-1,TRBV9,TRBD1,TGTGCCAGCAGCGTCCACGGGACAGGGGCAACTGAAGCTTTCTTT,CASSVHGTGATEAFF
-,15,TRBJ1-2,TRBV6-2/TRBV6-3,TRBD1,TGTGCCAGCAGTCTACCCGGGACAGCTAACTATGGCTACACCTTC,CASSLPGTANYGYTF
-,16,TRBJ2-5,TRBV5-8,-,TGTGCCAGCAGCTTGGCCAGGGAACCGGGCCAAGAGACCCAGTACTTC,CASSLAREPGQETQYF
few,14,TRBJ2-5,TRBV5-1,-,TGCGCCAGCAGCTTGTGGGGGGCTCAAGAGACCCAGTACTTC,CASSLWGAQETQYF
few,15,TRBJ2-7,TRBV12-3/TRBV12-4,-,TGTGCCAGCAGATCCGGGTCTACGACTTACTACGAGCAGTACTTC,CASRSGSTTYYEQYF
-,15,TRBJ2-4,TRBV7-2,-,TGTGCCAGCAGCCTCCAGGGATTTGGGAAGAACATTCAGTACTTC,CASSLQGFGKNIQYF
-,14,TRBJ2-7,TRBV7-9,TRBD1,TGTGCCAGCAGCCTGGGGGGACAGGAACCCGAGCAGTACTTC,CASSLGGQEPEQYF
-,15,TRBJ2-2,TRBV6-5,-,TGTGCCAGCAGTGCTCGCAGACAGATCACCGGGGAGCTGTTTTTT,CASSARRQITGELFF
-,15,TRBJ2-1,TRBV6-5,-,TGTGCCAGCAGCCGAAGCCTCGGTACCTACAATGAGCAGTTCTTC,CASSRSLGTYNEQFF
few,11,TRBJ2-3,TRBV30,-,TGTGCCTGGAGTGTAGGAGATACGCAGTATTTT,CAWSVGDTQYF
few,17,TRBJ2-3,TRBV7-2,TRBD2,TGTGCCAGCAGCTTAATCTGGCTAGCGGGAGTATGGGATACGCAGTATTTT,CASSLIWLAGVWDTQYF
-,15,TRBJ2-7,TRBV7-2,TRBD2,TGTGCCAGCTGGGGAATGGTAGCGGGAGTCTACGAGCAGTACTTC,CASWGMVAGVYEQYF
-,18,TRBJ2-3,TRBV20-1,-,TGCAGTATAGGAGGGGCCATGGGCCTCACTGCCCTCACAGATACGCAGTATTTT,CSIGGAMGLTALTDTQYF
-,15,TRBJ2-1,TRBV5-6,TRBD2,TGTGCCAGCAGCCTGCGGGGGGGCTTCTCCAATGAGCAGTTCTTC,CASSLRGGFSNEQFF
-,15,TRBJ1-1,TRBV27,-,TGTGCCAGCAGTTTAATGGGACCTGGGAACACTGAAGCTTTCTTT,CASSLMGPGNTEAFF
few,12,TRBJ1-2,TRBV2,-,TGTGCCAGCAGTGTTGGGGGATATGGCTACACCTTC,CASSVGGYGYTF
-,17,TRBJ2-4,TRBV5-1,TRBD2,TGCGCCAGCAGCAAAGGGACTAGCGGGGGGGCCTTGGACATTCAGTACTTC,CASSKGTSGGALDIQYF
few,15,TRBJ1-4,TRBV7-6,-,TGTGCCAGCAGCTTACACCTCGGGGGAGATGAAAAACTGTTTTTT,CASSLHLGGDEKLFF
-,14,TRBJ2-2,TRBV5-4,TRBD1,TGTGCCAGCAGCCGACAGGGGAGCACCGGGGAGCTGTTTTTT,CASSRQGSTGELFF
few,15,TRBJ2-1,TRBV19,-,TGTGCCAGTAGTTTGCTCCTGAGCTCCTACAATGAGCAGTTCTTC,CASSLLLSSYNEQFF
-,12,TRBJ1-6,TRBV12-3/TRBV12-4,-,TGTGCCAGCAGTCAAGGGTATTCACCCCTCCACTTT,CASSQGYSPLHF
few,14,TRBJ2-5,TRBV12-3/TRBV12-4,TRBD2,TGTGCCAGCAGTTTAGGCGGGGGTTTGGAGACCCAGTACTTC,CASSLGGGLETQYF
-,14,TRBJ1-5,TRBV5-1,-,TGCGCCAGCAGCGAAGGGGTAAGCAATCAGCCCCAGCATTTT,CASSEGVSNQPQHF
many,16,TRBJ2-1,TRBV5-1,TRBD2,TGCGCCAGCAGCTTGATTTCTAGCGGGCAGCGGAATGAGCAGTTCTTC,CASSLISSGQRNEQFF